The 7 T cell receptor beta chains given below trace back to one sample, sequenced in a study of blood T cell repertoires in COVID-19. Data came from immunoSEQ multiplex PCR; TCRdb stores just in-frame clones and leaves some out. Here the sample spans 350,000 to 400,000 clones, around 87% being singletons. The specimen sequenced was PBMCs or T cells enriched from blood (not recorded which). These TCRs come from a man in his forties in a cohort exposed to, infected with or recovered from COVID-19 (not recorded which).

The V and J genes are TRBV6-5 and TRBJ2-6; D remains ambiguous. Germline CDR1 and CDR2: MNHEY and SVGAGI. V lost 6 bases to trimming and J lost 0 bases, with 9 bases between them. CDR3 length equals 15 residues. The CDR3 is CASSVQISGANVLTF. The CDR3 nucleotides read TGTGCCAGCAGCGTCCAGATCTCTGGGGCCAACGTCCTGACTTTC.

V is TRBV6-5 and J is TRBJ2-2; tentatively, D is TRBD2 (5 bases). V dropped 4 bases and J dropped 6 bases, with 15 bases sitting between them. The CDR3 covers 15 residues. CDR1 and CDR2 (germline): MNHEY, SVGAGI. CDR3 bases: TGTGCCAGCAGTTCCTCGGCGCTCGGGGCCGGGGAGCTGTTTTTT. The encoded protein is CASSSSALGAGELFF.

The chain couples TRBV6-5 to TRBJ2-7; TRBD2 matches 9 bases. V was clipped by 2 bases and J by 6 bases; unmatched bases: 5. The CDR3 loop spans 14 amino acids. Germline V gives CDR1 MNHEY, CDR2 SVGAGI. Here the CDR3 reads CASSYAGLAFEQYF. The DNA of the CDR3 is TGTGCCAGCAGTTACGCGGGACTAGCTTTCGAGCAGTACTTC.

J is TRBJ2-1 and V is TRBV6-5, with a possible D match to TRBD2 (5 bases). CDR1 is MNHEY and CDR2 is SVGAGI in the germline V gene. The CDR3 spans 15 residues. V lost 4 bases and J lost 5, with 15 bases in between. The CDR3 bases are TGTGCCAGCAGTTCCTCCGGCGGGCCCAACAATGAGCAGTTCTTC. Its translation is CASSSSGGPNNEQFF.

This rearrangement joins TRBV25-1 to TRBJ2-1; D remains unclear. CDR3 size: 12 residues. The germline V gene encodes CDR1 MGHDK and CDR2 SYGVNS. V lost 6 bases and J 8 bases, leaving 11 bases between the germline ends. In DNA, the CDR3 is TGTGCCAGCAGAGCTGGTCCGGATGAGCAGTTCTTC. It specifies CASRAGPDEQFF.

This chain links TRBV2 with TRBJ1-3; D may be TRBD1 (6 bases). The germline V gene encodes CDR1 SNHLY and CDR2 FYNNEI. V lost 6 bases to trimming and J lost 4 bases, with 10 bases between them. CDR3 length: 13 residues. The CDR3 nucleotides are TGTGCCAGCAGGATGGACAGAGGAAACACCATATATTTT. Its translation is CASRMDRGNTIYF.

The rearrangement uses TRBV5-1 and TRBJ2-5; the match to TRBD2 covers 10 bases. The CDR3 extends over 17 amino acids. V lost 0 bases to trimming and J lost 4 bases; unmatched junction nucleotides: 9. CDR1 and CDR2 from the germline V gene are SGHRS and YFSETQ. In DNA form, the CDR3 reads TGCGCCAGCAGCTTGGGTACCGTAGCGGGAGGAGGAGAGACCCAGTACTTC. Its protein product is CASSLGTVAGGGETQYF.